This T cell receptor beta chain was captured by sequencing in a study of T-cell reconstitution after alpha-beta-depleted transplantation in children (dated by TCRdb to the mid-2010s). Regarding the research as a whole: Using TCR repertoire profiling, the study followed T-cell immune reconstitution in a quantitative way in children after TCRalphabeta/CD19-depleted allogeneic hematopoietic cell transplantation.

Comment on this clonotype: Its antigen is not yet known. Qualities for individual bases were not recorded, and no much larger clone is one base off.

The library was built by means of PCR. This sample was sequenced with an Illumina HiSeq 2500. To normalize quantification of the TCRbeta repertoire, the TCR libraries were built with molecular barcoding that relied on unique molecular identifiers. In TCRdb, the public reads were trimmed at Q25 with fastp and aligned with MiXCR, with productive beta chains retained. A single entry per CDR3 protein holds the most common genes and DNA from its merged rows. The sample records 83,000 or so distinct CDR3 sequences, roughly 7.7% of which are singletons. In total, the top ten clones hold approximately 7.2% of the sample. Per the germline V gene, SGHTA is the CDR1 and FQGNSA is the CDR2. Including cysteine and phenylalanine, the CDR3 has 15 amino acids. Here the CDR3 DNA is all that survives: 45 bases in frame from base 1. The junction carries 12 bases between V and J, which are trimmed by 2 bases and 2 bases respectively.

The rearrangement combines TRBV7-2 with TRBJ1-1; the D gene remains uncertain. The clonotype originates from a human donor who donated a stem cell graft to a child with congenital amegakaryocytic thrombocytopenia. This specimen consisted of PBMCs from the stem cell graft donor, obtained from the stem cell graft. The encoded CDR3 is CASSLKSSGNTEAFF. The DNA is TGTGCCAGCAGCTTAAAATCATCGGGTAACACTGAAGCTTTCTTT.